The clone carrying this T cell receptor (beta chain) was detected ten times or more. The data belong to a study of regulatory T cells in long-lasting Graves disease. Time point reported: persistent/refractory GD, antithyroid drugs over 5 years with positive TRAb. Extracted RNA from PBMCs served as the source of the TCR library. CDR3 length: 12 amino acids. The germline V gene encodes CDR1 DFQATT and CDR2 SNEGSKA (reference sequence). V shed 6 bases and J 7 bases; nucleotides not matched to a gene: 9. In building TCR beta libraries, iRepertoire HTBI primers were used together with Arm-PCR of CDR3 regions. From the multiplex PCR reads, TCRdb called clonotypes with MiXCR, one entry per CDR3 protein. The table has 400,000 to 450,000 distinct CDR3 sequences, around 20% seen once; the top ten hold roughly 30%.

The chain is built from TRBV20-1 and TRBJ2-7, with TRBD1 matching over 7 bases. Sequenced here: peripheral blood mononuclear cells (PBMCs), sampled when the disease was refractory, from a patient treated with antithyroid drugs. The receptor was derived from a female donor with Graves disease. This CDR3 reads CSARFTDREQYF. CDR3 DNA sequence: TGCAGTGCCCGCTTCACGGACAGGGAGCAGTACTTC.